The T cell receptor beta chain under discussion was sequenced for a study of T-cell memory formation after mild COVID-19. One entry per CDR3 protein results from TCRdb running MiXCR on the 5' RACE reads. The sample yields roughly 400,000 distinct CDR3 sequences, 15% to 20% seen once. This clonotype was detected a few times. Germline V gene sequence: CDR1 SGHRS, CDR2 YFSETQ. V lost 4 bases, J lost 4 bases, and 2 bases stayed unmatched. The CDR3 sequence is 14 residues long. This TCR came from a young man who had mild COVID-19 (a few samples of this study predate the infection). Cell type and time point are not known. The V and J genes are TRBV5-1 and TRBJ1-2, with 12 bases fitting TRBD1. Specimen: PBMCs or a T cell subset sorted from them (not recorded which). The CDR3 is CASSGTGGGYGYTF. As DNA, the CDR3 is TGCGCCAGCAGCGGGACAGGGGGCGGCTATGGCTACACCTTC.